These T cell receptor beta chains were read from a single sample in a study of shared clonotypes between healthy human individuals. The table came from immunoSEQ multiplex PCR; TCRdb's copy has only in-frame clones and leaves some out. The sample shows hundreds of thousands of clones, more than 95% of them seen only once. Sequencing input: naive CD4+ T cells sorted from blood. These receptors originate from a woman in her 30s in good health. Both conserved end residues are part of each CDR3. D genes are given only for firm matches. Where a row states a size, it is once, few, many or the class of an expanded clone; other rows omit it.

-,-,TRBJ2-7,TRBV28,TGTGCCAGCAGGGGCAAGTACGAGCAGTACTTC,CASRGKYEQYF
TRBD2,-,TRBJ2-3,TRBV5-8,TGTGCCAGCAGCTTCTCCGGGACTAGCGGGAGTGTCGCAGATACGCAGTATTTT,CASSFSGTSGSVADTQYF
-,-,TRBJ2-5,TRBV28,TGTGCCAGCAGTTTCAGGGGATCAGAGACCCAGTACTTC,CASSFRGSETQYF
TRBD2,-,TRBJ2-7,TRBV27,TGTGCCAGCCGCCGACTAGCGGTTTACGAGCAGTACTTC,CASRRLAVYEQYF
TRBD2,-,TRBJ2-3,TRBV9,TGTGCCAGCAGCGTAGGCCCCCCGAGCGGGAGTACAGATACGCAGTATTTT,CASSVGPPSGSTDTQYF
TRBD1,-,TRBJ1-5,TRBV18,TGTGCCAGCTCACGCACAGGGGCCGGGGGGCAGCCCCAGCATTTT,CASSRTGAGGQPQHF
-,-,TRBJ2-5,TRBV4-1,TGCGCCAGCAGCCAAGTAAGGCAGCCCCAAGAGACCCAGTACTTC,CASSQVRQPQETQYF
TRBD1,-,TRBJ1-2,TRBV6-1,TGTGCCAGCAGTGTCAATGGACAGGGAAACTATGGCTACACCTTC,CASSVNGQGNYGYTF
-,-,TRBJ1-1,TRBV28,TGTGCCAGCAGTTCCTTTAGACAGAGCCAGGTGACTGAAGCTTTCTTT,CASSSFRQSQVTEAFF
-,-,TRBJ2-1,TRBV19,TGTGCCACCTCGAGGGGCCACAATGAGCAGTTCTTC,CATSRGHNEQFF
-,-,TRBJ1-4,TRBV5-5,TGTGCCAGCAGCCCCAGGGAAACTAATGAAAAACTGTTTTTT,CASSPRETNEKLFF
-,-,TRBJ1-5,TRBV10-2,TGCGCCAGCAGTGAACGGAGGGGACGGACTAGCAATCAGCCCCAGCATTTT,CASSERRGRTSNQPQHF
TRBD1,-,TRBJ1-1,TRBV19,TGTGCCAGTAGCTCCGGGACAGGGGCATTCTCTGAAGCTTTCTTT,CASSSGTGAFSEAFF
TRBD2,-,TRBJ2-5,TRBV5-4,TGTGCCAGCAGAAGATCCGGAGGTAGCGGGACCCCAGCCGAGACCCAGTACTTC,CASRRSGGSGTPAETQYF
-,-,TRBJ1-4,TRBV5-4,TGTGCCAGCAGCCACCAAGGCACTAATGAAAAACTGTTTTTT,CASSHQGTNEKLFF
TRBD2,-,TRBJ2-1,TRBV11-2,TGTGCCAGCAGCCCCCGATCCACTAGCGGGACCCCTCATGAGCAGTTCTTC,CASSPRSTSGTPHEQFF
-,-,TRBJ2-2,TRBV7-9,TGTGCCAGCAGCTTACCTAATAGCGGAACCGGGGAGCTGTTTTTT,CASSLPNSGTGELFF
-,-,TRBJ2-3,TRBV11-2,TGTGCCAGCAGCTTTAGCACAGATACGCAGTATTTT,CASSFSTDTQYF
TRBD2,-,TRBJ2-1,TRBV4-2,TGTGCCAGCAGCCAGCGTGGGACTAGCGGTCACAATGAGCAGTTCTTC,CASSQRGTSGHNEQFF
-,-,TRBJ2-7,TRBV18,TGTGCCAGCTCACCCGGGTCCTCCTACGAGCAGTACTTC,CASSPGSSYEQYF
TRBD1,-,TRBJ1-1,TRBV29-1,TGCAGCGACACAGACAGGGGAAGCACTGAAGCTTTCTTT,CSDTDRGSTEAFF
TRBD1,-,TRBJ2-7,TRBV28,TGTGCCAGCAGTTTAAGGTACAGGGGGGCCTACGAGCAGTACTTC,CASSLRYRGAYEQYF
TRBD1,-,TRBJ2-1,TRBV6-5,TGTGCCAGCAGTTACTCGGGGACAGGGCTAATAAATGAGCAGTTCTTC,CASSYSGTGLINEQFF
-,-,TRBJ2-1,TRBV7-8,TGTGCCAGCAGCCCCTCCCCGAGCTCCTACAATGAGCAGTTCTTC,CASSPSPSSYNEQFF
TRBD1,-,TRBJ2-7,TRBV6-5,TGTGCCAGCAGTTCAGACAGGGCAGGCGAGCAGTACTTC,CASSSDRAGEQYF
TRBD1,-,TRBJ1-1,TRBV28,TGTGCCAGCAGTCCGGACAGGGTGGACACTGAAGCTTTCTTT,CASSPDRVDTEAFF
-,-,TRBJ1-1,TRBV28,TGTGCCAGCAGACGCTCGGGCGGCCCCCACATGAACACTGAAGCTTTCTTT,CASRRSGGPHMNTEAFF
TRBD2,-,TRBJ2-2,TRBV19,TGTGCCAGTAGAAATAGCGGGAGTGGGTCCGGGGAGCTGTTTTTT,CASRNSGSGSGELFF
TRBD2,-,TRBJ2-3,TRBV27,TGTGCCAGCAGTTTATCGAGGGAACCCGGGACTAGCGGGAGAACAGATACGCAGTATTTT,CASSLSREPGTSGRTDTQYF
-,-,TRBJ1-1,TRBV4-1,TGCGCCAGCAGCCCGACTCCGGGGGGCACTGAAGCTTTCTTT,CASSPTPGGTEAFF
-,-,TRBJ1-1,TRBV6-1,TGTGCCAGCAGGGTCTCTGAAGCTTTCTTT,CASRVSEAFF
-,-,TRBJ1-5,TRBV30,TGTGCCTGGAGTTGGGGCCAAAACGATCAGCCCCAGCATTTT,CAWSWGQNDQPQHF
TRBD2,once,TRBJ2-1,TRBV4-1,TGCGCCAGCAGCCAAACGAATAGCGGGATTTACAATGAGCAGTTCTTC,CASSQTNSGIYNEQFF
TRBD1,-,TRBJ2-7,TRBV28,TGTGCCAGCATAACACGGGACAGACCCTACGAGCAGTACTTC,CASITRDRPYEQYF
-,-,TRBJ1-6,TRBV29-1,TGCAGCGTTTTAGCAGGAAATTCACCCCTCCACTTT,CSVLAGNSPLHF
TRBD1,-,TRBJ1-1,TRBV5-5,TGTGCCAGCAGCGCTGACAGGGGGCGAATGAACACTGAAGCTTTCTTT,CASSADRGRMNTEAFF
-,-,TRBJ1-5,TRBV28,TGTGCCAGCAGTCCAGGGGCCCCCGGGCCCCAGCATTTT,CASSPGAPGPQHF
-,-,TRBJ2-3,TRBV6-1,TGTGCCAGCAGAGAACTAGGACGCCTCACAGATACGCAGTATTTT,CASRELGRLTDTQYF
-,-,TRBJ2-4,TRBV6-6,TGTGCCAGCAGTTACGGTGGGATTTGGAACATTCAGTACTTC,CASSYGGIWNIQYF
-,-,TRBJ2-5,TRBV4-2,TGTGCCAGCAGCCAAGACTCGTTCAGGGATGCAACTACGGGCCCACAAGAGACCCAGTACTTC,CASSQDSFRDATTGPQETQYF
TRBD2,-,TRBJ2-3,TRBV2,TGTGCCAGCAGGTTTGAGGCTAGCGGGACCAATACGCAGTATTTT,CASRFEASGTNTQYF
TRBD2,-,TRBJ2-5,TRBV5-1,TGCGCCAGCAGCCCAGGCGCTAGCGGGAGGCCAAACCAAGAGACCCAGTACTTC,CASSPGASGRPNQETQYF
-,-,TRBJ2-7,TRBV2,TGTGCCAGCAGTGAAGAAGGAGGGACCCCCTACGAGCAGTACTTC,CASSEEGGTPYEQYF
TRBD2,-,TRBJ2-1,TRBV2,TGTGCCACCCTAAAGCGGGAGGGCCACTATGAGCAGTTCTTC,CATLKREGHYEQFF
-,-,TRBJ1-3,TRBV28,TGTGCCAGCAGTCTCCAACGCGGAAACACCATATATTTT,CASSLQRGNTIYF
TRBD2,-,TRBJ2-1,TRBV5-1,TGCGCCAGCAGCTCATGGACTAGCGGGACTTACAATGAGCAGTTCTTC,CASSSWTSGTYNEQFF
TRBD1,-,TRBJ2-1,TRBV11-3,TGTGCCAGCAGCTTCCAGGGGGCGGAGTACAATGAGCAGTTCTTC,CASSFQGAEYNEQFF
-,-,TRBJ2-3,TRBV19,TGTGCCAGTAGTGCACTAGCATCTAGCACAGATACGCAGTATTTT,CASSALASSTDTQYF
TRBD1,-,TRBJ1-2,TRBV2,TGTGCCAGCAAAGCGCTGACAGGGGGCAAGGGGTATGGCTACACCTTC,CASKALTGGKGYGYTF